This T cell receptor beta chain appears in the sequencing data of a study of T cell changes during pregnancy in multiple sclerosis. V lost 4 bases, J lost 13 bases, and 10 bases stayed unmatched. This CDR3 comprises 12 residues. Germline loops: CDR1 SGHDN, CDR2 FVKESK. Here immunoSEQ multiplex PCR was the method, and the copy in TCRdb shows in-frame clones only, minus some. The sample records fewer than 90,000 clones, 80% to 95% being singletons. This receptor was identified in a female donor in good health, enrolled as a control in a pregnancy study. This chain links TRBV14 with TRBJ2-7, with 7 bases identical to TRBD1. The source material was peripheral blood, sampled in the third trimester of pregnancy. The CDR3 reads CASSPGTALLYF. The DNA of the CDR3 is TGTGCCAGCAGCCCTGGGACAGCCCTACTCTACTTC. Full variable domain (outside the CDR3, taken from reference TRBV14 and TRBJ2-7): EAGVTQFPSHSVIEKGQTVTLRCDPISGHDNLYWYRRVMGKEIKFLLHFVKESKQDESGMPNNRFLAERTGGTYSTLKVQPAELEDSGVYFCASSPGTALLYFGPGTRLTVT.